These 5 T cell receptor beta chains originate from one sample sequenced in a study of blood T cell repertoires in COVID-19 (dated by TCRdb to about 2020). The method behind the library was the immunoSEQ multiplex PCR assay. TCRdb re-hosts the immuneACCESS table, in-frame sequences only. Its copies lack some clones; in the studies checked, an unresolved V gene accounts for under half of them, and the cause for the rest is not known. This sample has tens of thousands of clones in its table, and about 91% of those were observed once. The ten largest make up under 15% of the sample. Sequenced material: peripheral blood. The receptors here all came from a human donor with active COVID-19. The donor label of this sample is uncertain.

The chain carries TRBV7-2 and TRBJ2-7; 10 bases align to TRBD1. Germline values: CDR1 SGHTA, CDR2 FQGNSA. Unmatched junction bases numbered 8, after V lost 5 bases and J lost 4 bases. The CDR3 spans 15 residues. The CDR3 loop is CASSPTGGITYEQYF. The DNA for the CDR3 is TGTGCCAGCAGCCCGACAGGGGGCATAACATACGAGCAGTACTTC.

The rearrangement uses TRBV19 and TRBJ2-7; tentative D call: TRBD1 (5 bases). The V end was cut by 4 bases, the J end by 6 bases, with 13 bases between. The V gene's germline CDR1 is LNHDA and CDR2 SQIVND (reference sequence). The CDR3 sequence is 13 residues long. This CDR3 is CASSKQATGEQYF. The CDR3 DNA is TGTGCCAGTAGTAAACAGGCGACGGGCGAGCAGTACTTC.

The CDR3 here is CASSPVESYNEQFF. The CDR3 DNA reads as TGCGCCAGCAGCCCGGTGGAGTCCTACAATGAGCAGTTCTTC. This chain connects TRBV5-1 to TRBJ2-1; D uncertain. This CDR3 spans 14 amino acids. Germline V gene lookup returns CDR1 SGHRS and CDR2 YFSETQ. V lost 4 bases to trimming and J lost 1 base, with 9 bases between them.

The J gene is TRBJ2-1, the V gene TRBV28, with 7 bases identical to TRBD2. Trimming took 4 bases from V and 6 from J; bases not matched to a gene: 6. Looked up from germline, CDR1 is MDHEN and CDR2 is SYDVKM. This CDR3 region has 14 residues. The CDR3: CASSSPGGGNEQFF. The DNA of the CDR3 is TGTGCCAGCAGTTCCCCAGGCGGGGGCAATGAGCAGTTCTTC.

This clone was seen a single time. The chain carries TRBV19 and TRBJ1-4; TRBD1 aligns across 8 bases. Germline values: CDR1 LNHDA, CDR2 SQIVND (reference sequence). V was pared by 4 bases and J by 4 bases, with 5 bases of the junction left unmatched. The CDR3 contains 15 residues. The CDR3 region is CASSTRTGSNEKLFF. CDR3 DNA sequence: TGTGCCAGTAGTACCCGGACAGGGAGTAATGAAAAACTGTTTTTT.